This TCR beta chain appears in the sequencing data of a study of cytomegalovirus exposure and HLA in healthy donors. CDR3 size: 14 residues. Germline CDR1 reads SGHTA; CDR2 reads FQGNSA. Notes on the study in general: Earlier analysis found most TCR beta V segments productive about 90% or about 30% of the time. In a later analysis, several top co-occurrence clusters appeared linked to parvovirus B19, influenza, CMV and Epstein-Barr virus. Across HLA loci, a later analysis found differing TCR association rates, with DRB1 most and HLA-C fewest. Among the sequence variants, a highly shared cluster was likely an artifact of sequencing.

In regard to this clone: Its antigen remains unknown.

The PCR made use of 60 Vbeta and 13 Jbeta primers. Some clones are missing from TCRdb's copy, which holds only in-frame ones; the method was immunoSEQ multiplex PCR. The profile shows approximately 170,000 clones, over 70% of them singletons. The sequence derives from a woman aged 25 to 39 in good health and CMV-seropositive. The sample was PBMCs. The chain carries TRBV7-2 and TRBJ2-5; tentative D call: TRBD2 (6 bases). The J call is doubtful: the DNA matches TRBJ2-7 better. The chain's CDR3 is CASSLVGGSYEQYF. Written as DNA, the CDR3 is TGTGCCAGCAGCTTAGTGGGGGGTTCCTACGAGCAGTACTTC.